What follows are 21 T cell receptor beta chains derived from one specimen sequenced in a study of blood T cell repertoires in COVID-19. Some clones are missing from TCRdb's copy, which holds only in-frame ones; the method was immunoSEQ multiplex PCR. Here the sample spans some 160,000 clones, approximately 90% being singletons. Sequenced sample: peripheral blood. The receptors here all came from a woman in her 70s with COVID-19, enrolled during active disease.

The genes are TRBV6-2 or TRBV6-3 and TRBJ2-5, with D perhaps TRBD1 or TRBD2 (6 bases each). The CDR3 has 11 amino acids. Trimming took off 6 bases at V and 5 bases at J, with 7 bases between the two ends. Germline V lookup: CDR1 MNHEY, CDR2 SVGEGT. The CDR3 DNA is TGTGCCAGCAGCGGGGGCGAGACCCAGTACTTC. Residues: CASSGGETQYF.

The chain joins TRBV28 to TRBJ2-2, with D maybe TRBD2 (6 bases). The CDR3 has 14 amino acids. In germline, CDR1 is MDHEN, CDR2 SYDVKM. The V end lost 2 bases, the J end lost 3 bases, and 7 bases lay between the germline ends. CDR3 amino acids: CASSLTGDTGELFF. The CDR3 DNA reads as TGTGCCAGCAGTTTAACGGGGGACACCGGGGAGCTGTTTTTT.

The rearrangement links TRBV5-1 to TRBJ1-3, with 9 bases aligning to TRBD1. J lost 16 bases, V lost 9 bases, and 20 bases had no gene match. This CDR3 contains 14 residues. Germline V CDR1 and CDR2: SGHRS, YFSETQ. The CDR3 sequence: CATNTSPGTGSRYF. CDR3 in DNA: TGCGCCACCAATACTAGCCCCGGGACAGGGTCCCGGTATTTT.

This clone was recorded once. The chain couples TRBV10-3 to TRBJ1-6; unclear D gene. The CDR3 has 14 amino acids. With 6 bases removed from V and 10 bases from J, the gap between germline ends came to 16 bases. In germline, CDR1 is ENHRY, CDR2 SYGVKD. The DNA for the CDR3 is TGTGCCATCAGCCCCGAGCCGCGGAGGTCACCCCTCCACTTT. It translates to CAISPEPRRSPLHF.

The CDR3: CASSPGGADIQYF. The CDR3 DNA follows: TGTGCCAGCTCACCAGGGGGCGCGGACATTCAGTACTTC. V and J are TRBV18 and TRBJ2-4; D is perhaps TRBD1 (6 bases). The CDR3 is 13 amino acids. The V gene lost 2 bases and the J gene lost 8 bases, with 10 bases spanning the gap. The germline CDR1 and CDR2 sequences are KGHSH and LQKENI.

The rearrangement joins TRBV7-2 to TRBJ1-1, with D perhaps TRBD1 (6 bases). Trimming pared 5 bases from V and 1 base from J, leaving 14 bases between. Germline V gives CDR1 SGHTA, CDR2 FQGNSA. The CDR3 consists of 15 residues. CDR3 region: CASSGRQAGNTEAFF. The CDR3 DNA reads as TGTGCCAGCAGCGGACGACAGGCAGGGAACACTGAAGCTTTCTTT. The full variable domain, rest sourced from reference TRBV7-2 and TRBJ1-1, is GAGVSQSPSNKVTEKGKDVELRCDPISGHTALYWYRQSLGQGLEFLIYFQGNSAPDKSGLPSDRFSAERTGGSVSTLTIQRTQQEDSAVYLCASSGRQAGNTEAFFGQGTRLTVV.

The V and J genes are TRBV28 and TRBJ1-2; 8 positions agree with TRBD1. The ends lost 5 bases at V and 7 bases at J; junction bases unmatched: 9. Germline V lookup: CDR1 MDHEN, CDR2 SYDVKM. This CDR3 is 14 amino acids long. The CDR3 reads CASSPLQGVGGYTF. The CDR3 coding sequence is TGTGCCAGCAGTCCTCTACAGGGGGTTGGTGGCTACACCTTC.

Written as DNA, the CDR3 is TGTGCCAGCAGCCCGGGACACGACAATGAGCAGTTCTTC. Protein: CASSPGHDNEQFF. The chain employs TRBV7-9 and TRBJ2-1; a weak D match, TRBD1 (6 bases). V was clipped by 5 bases and J by 5 bases, with 10 bases between them. Germline CDR1 SEHNR, CDR2 FQNEAQ (reference sequence). The CDR3 extends over 13 amino acids.

The rearrangement joins TRBV7-9 to TRBJ2-5, with D perhaps matching TRBD2 (5 bases). V lost 1 base, J lost 7 bases, and 10 bases lay in between. Germline lookup yields CDR1 SEHNR and CDR2 FQNEAQ (reference sequence). The CDR3 is 13 amino acids. The CDR3 loop is CASSLGGLGTQYF. The CDR3 DNA reads TGTGCCAGCAGCTTAGGCGGGCTTGGGACCCAGTACTTC.

The V and J genes are TRBV3-1 (or the pseudogene TRBV3-2) and TRBJ1-5, with D possibly TRBD1 on 5 matching bases. The germline gives CDR1 LGHDT, CDR2 YNNKEL (reference sequence). The CDR3 spans 15 residues. V was cut by 1 base and J by 4 bases, with 11 bases left in between. The CDR3 loop reads CASSQGWQGNQPQHF. CDR3 in DNA: TGTGCCAGCAGCCAAGGGTGGCAGGGAAATCAGCCCCAGCATTTT.

This sequence joins TRBV10-3 and TRBJ1-3; D might be TRBD1 (6 bases). The CDR3 sequence is 15 residues long. The V gene's germline CDR1 is ENHRY and CDR2 SYGVKD. The ends were cut back, 8 bases at V and 2 bases at J, with 16 bases in the middle. CDR3 nucleotides: TGTGCCATCGGGGGGGCTCAGACGGCTGGAAACACCATATATTTT. Its translation: CAIGGAQTAGNTIYF.

This clone has only a few counts. V gene TRBV9 combines with J gene TRBJ2-2, with 10 bases fitting TRBD1. Per the germline V gene, CDR1 is SGDLS and CDR2 is YYNGEE. V shed 4 bases and J 4 bases; nucleotides not matched to a gene: 4. CDR3 length: 15 residues. CDR3 residues: CASSPRDRGTGELFF. The CDR3 DNA is TGTGCCAGCAGCCCCCGGGACAGGGGCACCGGGGAGCTGTTTTTT. Based on the CDR3 plus reference TRBV9 and TRBJ2-2, the full variable domain is DSGVTQTPKHLITATGQRVTLRCSPRSGDLSVYWYQQSLDQGLQFLIQYYNGEERAKGNILERFSAQQFPDLHSELNLSSLELGDSALYFCASSPRDRGTGELFFGEGSRLTVL.

The CDR3 nucleotides read TGTGCCAGCAGCTCGGAAGCTTACCTGACTGGCACAGATACGCAGTATTTT. Translated, it gives CASSSEAYLTGTDTQYF. The genes are TRBV5-4 and TRBJ2-3; D remains unclear. Germline CDR1 and CDR2: SGHNT and YYREEE (reference sequence). The V gene lost 3 bases and the J gene lost 1 base, with 18 bases spanning the gap. This CDR3 is built from 17 residues.

This chain connects TRBV27 to TRBJ1-5; 8 bases agree with TRBD1. Germline V CDR1 and CDR2: MNHEY, SMNVEV (reference sequence). The CDR3 is made up of 13 amino acids. Trimming at V came to 5 bases and at J to 6 bases, leaving 3 bases not matched to a gene. CDR3 sequence reads: CASSVDRGQPQHF. CDR3 DNA sequence: TGTGCCAGCAGTGTAGACAGGGGTCAGCCCCAGCATTTT.

The V and J genes are TRBV14 and TRBJ2-1; D call uncertain. The CDR3 spans 13 residues. The germline V and J ends were trimmed by 0 bases and 9 bases, with 9 bases remaining between them. The germline V gene has CDR1 SGHDN and CDR2 FVKESK. The CDR3 coding sequence is TGTGCCAGCAGCCAAGACGTTCGGAGTGAGCAGTTCTTC. Its translation: CASSQDVRSEQFF.

The V call is TRBV29-1, the J call TRBJ1-1; tentatively, D is TRBD1 (5 bases). The germline V and J ends were trimmed by 6 bases and 5 bases, with 16 bases remaining between them. Germline values: CDR1 SQVTM, CDR2 ANQGSEA. CDR3 length equals 13 residues. CDR3: CSVTPGKGTEAFF. DNA of the CDR3: TGCAGCGTGACTCCAGGGAAGGGAACTGAAGCTTTCTTT.

The chain has TRBV11-2 and TRBJ1-3; no reliable D call. The CDR3 runs to 15 residues. Germline lookup yields CDR1 SGHAT and CDR2 FQNNGV. V lost 1 base and J lost 0, with 7 bases in between. Here the CDR3 reads CASSLAGYSGNTIYF. CDR3 nucleotide sequence: TGTGCCAGCAGCTTAGCGGGATACTCTGGAAACACCATATATTTT.

The J gene is TRBJ1-5, the V gene TRBV2; a weak D match, TRBD1 (5 bases). CDR1 and CDR2 (germline): SNHLY, FYNNEI. Trimming took off 4 bases at V and 4 bases at J, with 11 bases between the two ends. This CDR3 is built from 14 residues. This chain's CDR3 is CASSGSNRNQPQHF. The CDR3 DNA is TGTGCCAGCAGTGGTAGCAACAGGAATCAGCCCCAGCATTTT.

The chain is built from TRBV19 and TRBJ1-1; tentative D call: TRBD1 (6 bases). Trimming shortened V by 4 bases and J by 8 bases, and 17 bases separated the two germline ends. The CDR3 covers 14 residues. Germline loops: CDR1 LNHDA, CDR2 SQIVND (reference sequence). The CDR3 region has the DNA TGTGCCAGTAGTAAGGGGGAGAGGCAGGGCGAAGCTTTCTTT. It is translated as CASSKGERQGEAFF.

The J gene is TRBJ1-6, the V gene TRBV3-1 (or the pseudogene TRBV3-2); the D gene is possibly TRBD1 (6 bases). Deletions cut 5 bases from V and 10 bases from J, with 18 bases between. CDR3 length: 15 residues. CDR1 LGHDT and CDR2 YNNKEL come from the germline V gene (reference sequence). The DNA of the CDR3 is TGTGCCAGCAGCTCGGGCGGGGGGGCTCGGTCACCCCTCCACTTT. Translation gives CASSSGGGARSPLHF.

The V gene is TRBV10-2, the J gene TRBJ1-2; 12 bases match TRBD1. CDR3 length: 15 amino acids. In germline, CDR1 is WSHSY, CDR2 SAAADI. J lost 7 bases, V lost 0 bases, and 3 bases had no gene match. The DNA for the CDR3 is TGCGCCAGCAGTGAGTCGGGACAGGGGGCCCGTGGCTACACCTTC. It specifies CASSESGQGARGYTF.